A selection of T cell receptor beta chains follows, all from one sample in a study of blood T cell repertoires in COVID-19. TCRdb's copy holds only in-frame clones and misses some; the assay was immunoSEQ multiplex PCR. The sample yields some 240,000 clones, 65% to 90% seen once. The sequencing input was peripheral blood. All receptors derive from a woman in her seventies with COVID-19, enrolled during active disease. CDR3s include the opening cysteine and the closing phenylalanine or tryptophan. Fields, in order: clone size, D gene, V gene, J gene, CDR3 DNA, CDR3 protein. D genes are given only for firm matches. Rows give clone size only sometimes, using once, few, many, or a class for an expanded clone.

clone size: .
D gene: .
V gene: TRBV28
J gene: TRBJ1-2
CDR3 DNA: TGTGCCAGCAGTTTGGGGGGGGACGGATTCTATGGCTACACCTTC
CDR3 protein: CASSLGGDGFYGYTF

clone size: .
D gene: .
V gene: TRBV2
J gene: TRBJ2-5
CDR3 DNA: TGTGCCACCGGACACCGACTGAACCAAGAGACCCAGTACTTC
CDR3 protein: CATGHRLNQETQYF

clone size: .
D gene: TRBD2
V gene: TRBV5-1
J gene: TRBJ2-1
CDR3 DNA: TGCGCCAGCAGCAATTCGGGAGGGCTTTACAATGAGCAGTTCTTC
CDR3 protein: CASSNSGGLYNEQFF

clone size: .
D gene: TRBD2
V gene: TRBV12-3/TRBV12-4
J gene: TRBJ2-7
CDR3 DNA: TGTGCCAGCAGTGGGGACTACTCCTACGAGCAGTACTTC
CDR3 protein: CASSGDYSYEQYF

clone size: .
D gene: .
V gene: TRBV19
J gene: TRBJ2-7
CDR3 DNA: TGTGCCAGTAGACGGGACTTATTGAGCTCCTACGAGCAGTACTTC
CDR3 protein: CASRRDLLSSYEQYF

clone size: .
D gene: TRBD1
V gene: TRBV19
J gene: TRBJ2-3
CDR3 DNA: TGTGCCAGTAAGACAGGGGATATTGTCGGTACGCAGTATTTT
CDR3 protein: CASKTGDIVGTQYF

clone size: .
D gene: .
V gene: TRBV6-5
J gene: TRBJ1-2
CDR3 DNA: TGTGCCAGCACGGACACACCTTTCTATGGCTACACCTTC
CDR3 protein: CASTDTPFYGYTF

clone size: few
D gene: .
V gene: TRBV9
J gene: TRBJ2-3
CDR3 DNA: TGTGCCAGCAGCGGAACAGCGGGCTACAGCACAGATACGCAGTATTTT
CDR3 protein: CASSGTAGYSTDTQYF

clone size: .
D gene: .
V gene: TRBV7-2
J gene: TRBJ2-7
CDR3 DNA: TGTGCCAGCAGCCCCCTCGGCGCGGGCTACGAGCAGTACTTC
CDR3 protein: CASSPLGAGYEQYF

clone size: .
D gene: .
V gene: TRBV7-3
J gene: TRBJ1-1
CDR3 DNA: TGTGCCAGCAGCCTTGGTACAGGGCGGATGGCTTTCTTT
CDR3 protein: CASSLGTGRMAFF

clone size: .
D gene: .
V gene: TRBV27
J gene: TRBJ1-6
CDR3 DNA: TGTGCCAGCAGTTGGGGGGGGGCAGGGTCACCCCTCCACTTT
CDR3 protein: CASSWGGAGSPLHF

clone size: .
D gene: TRBD1
V gene: TRBV9
J gene: TRBJ2-2
CDR3 DNA: TGTGCCAGCAGTCGTTCGACAGGGGGCGCCGGGGAGCTGTTTTTT
CDR3 protein: CASSRSTGGAGELFF

clone size: .
D gene: TRBD1
V gene: TRBV9
J gene: TRBJ1-3
CDR3 DNA: TGTGCCAGCAGCGGGACAGGGGGCGCCTCTGGAAACACCATATATTTT
CDR3 protein: CASSGTGGASGNTIYF

clone size: once
D gene: TRBD1
V gene: TRBV5-4
J gene: TRBJ1-1
CDR3 DNA: TGTGCCAGCAGCCCCTGGAGGGGGCAAGGCTTTGGTGCTTTCTTT
CDR3 protein: CASSPWRGQGFGAFF

clone size: few
D gene: .
V gene: TRBV6-2/TRBV6-3
J gene: TRBJ2-1
CDR3 DNA: TGTGCCAGCAGTCCCCTGGAGAATCGGGGCTCCTACAATGAGCAGTTCTTC
CDR3 protein: CASSPLENRGSYNEQFF

clone size: .
D gene: .
V gene: TRBV5-1
J gene: TRBJ1-1
CDR3 DNA: TGCGCCAGCAGCCCCGACAGTATGAACACTGAAGCTTTCTTT
CDR3 protein: CASSPDSMNTEAFF

clone size: .
D gene: .
V gene: TRBV11-3
J gene: TRBJ2-7
CDR3 DNA: TGTGCCAGCAGCCCGGGCGGGGGCGCGGGCTACGAGCAGTACTTC
CDR3 protein: CASSPGGGAGYEQYF

clone size: .
D gene: .
V gene: TRBV29-1
J gene: TRBJ2-5
CDR3 DNA: TGCAGCACGACGGAACCGGGAGCGCGGCGGACCCAGTACTTC
CDR3 protein: CSTTEPGARRTQYF